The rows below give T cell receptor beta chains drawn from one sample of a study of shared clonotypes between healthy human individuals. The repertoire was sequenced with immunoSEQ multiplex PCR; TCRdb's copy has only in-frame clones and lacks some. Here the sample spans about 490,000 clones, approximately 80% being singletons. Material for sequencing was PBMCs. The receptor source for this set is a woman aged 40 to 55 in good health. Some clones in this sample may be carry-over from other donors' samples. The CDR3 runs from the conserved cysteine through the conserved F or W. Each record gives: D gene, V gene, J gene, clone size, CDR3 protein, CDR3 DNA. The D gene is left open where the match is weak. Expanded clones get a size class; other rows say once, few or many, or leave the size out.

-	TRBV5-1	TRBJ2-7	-	CASSLVMGPSYEQYF	TGCGCCAGCAGCTTGGTAATGGGACCCTCCTACGAGCAGTACTTC
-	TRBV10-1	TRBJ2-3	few	CASSDRGVGDTQYF	TGCGCCAGCAGTGACAGGGGTGTTGGGGATACGCAGTATTTT
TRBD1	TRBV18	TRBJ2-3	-	CASSPRAGGPDTQYF	TGTGCCAGCTCACCACGGGCAGGGGGCCCAGATACGCAGTATTTT
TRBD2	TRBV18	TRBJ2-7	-	CASSAGGPYEQYF	TGTGCCAGCTCTGCGGGGGGCCCCTACGAGCAGTACTTC
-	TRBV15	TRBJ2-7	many	CATSRLLGPGDEQYF	TGTGCCACCAGCAGACTACTAGGTCCAGGGGACGAGCAGTACTTC
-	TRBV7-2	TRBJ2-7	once	CASSPTVSYEQYF	TGTGCCAGCAGCCCGACAGTATCCTACGAGCAGTACTTC
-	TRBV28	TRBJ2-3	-	CASRPPSEGTDTQYF	TGTGCCAGCAGACCTCCCTCCGAAGGCACAGATACGCAGTATTTT
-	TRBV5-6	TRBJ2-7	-	CASSLTGPGEQYF	TGTGCCAGCAGCTTGACGGGTCCTGGGGAGCAGTACTTC
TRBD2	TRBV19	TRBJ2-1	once	CASSIGMSGRASYNEQFF	TGTGCCAGTAGTATCGGAATGAGCGGGAGGGCCTCCTACAATGAGCAGTTCTTC
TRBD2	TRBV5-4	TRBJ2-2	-	CASSLGGLRTGELFF	TGTGCCAGCAGCTTGGGGGGACTACGTACCGGGGAGCTGTTTTTT
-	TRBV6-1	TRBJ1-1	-	CASKETGLSEAFF	TGTGCCAGCAAAGAGACAGGATTGTCTGAAGCTTTCTTT
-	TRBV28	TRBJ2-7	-	CAGYVPPAYEQYF	TGTGCCGGCTACGTCCCGCCCGCCTACGAGCAGTACTTC
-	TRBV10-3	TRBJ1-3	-	CAISEGGNTIYF	TGTGCCATCAGTGAAGGAGGAAACACCATATATTTT
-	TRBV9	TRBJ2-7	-	CASSVRPWLSYEQYF	TGTGCCAGCAGCGTACGTCCTTGGCTCTCCTACGAGCAGTACTTC
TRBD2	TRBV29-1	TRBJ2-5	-	CSVELREKAETQYF	TGCAGCGTTGAATTGCGGGAGAAGGCGGAGACCCAGTACTTC
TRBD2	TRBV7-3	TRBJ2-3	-	CASSLDGTGTTAITDTQYF	TGTGCCAGCAGCTTAGATGGGACCGGGACTACGGCGATCACAGATACGCAGTATTTT
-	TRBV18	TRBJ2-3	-	CASDQDPDTQYF	TGTGCCAGTGACCAGGACCCAGATACGCAATATTTT
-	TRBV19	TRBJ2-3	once	CASSIYGSSDTQYF	TGTGCCAGTAGTATATACGGATCCTCGGATACGCAGTATTTT
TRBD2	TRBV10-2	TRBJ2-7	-	CASGEGLALYEQYF	TGCGCCAGCGGCGAGGGACTAGCCCTTTACGAGCAGTACTTC
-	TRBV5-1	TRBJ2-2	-	CASSLAAIQGGELFF	TGCGCCAGCAGCTTGGCCGCCATTCAGGGCGGGGAGCTGTTTTTT
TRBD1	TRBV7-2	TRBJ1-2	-	CASSTQQGVYGYTF	TGTGCCAGCAGCACCCAACAGGGGGTCTATGGCTACACCTTC
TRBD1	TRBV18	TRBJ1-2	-	CASSPNGGQDNYGYTF	TGTGCCAGCTCACCCAATGGGGGACAGGACAACTATGGCTACACCTTC
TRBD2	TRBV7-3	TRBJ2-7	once	CASSPNPPGLGGEQYF	TGTGCCAGCAGTCCTAATCCACCGGGACTAGGGGGCGAGCAGTACTTC
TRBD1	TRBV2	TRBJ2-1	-	CASSEGTGRNEQFF	TGTGCCAGCAGTGAGGGGACAGGGCGGAATGAGCAGTTCTTC
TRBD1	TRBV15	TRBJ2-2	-	CATSDPLGTGKTGELFF	TGTGCCACCAGCGATCCGCTCGGGACAGGGAAAACCGGGGAGCTGTTTTTT
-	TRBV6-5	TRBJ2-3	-	CASSQGGLSTDTQYF	TGTGCCAGCAGCCAGGGTGGGCTTAGCACAGATACGCAGTATTTT
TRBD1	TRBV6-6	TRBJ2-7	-	CASSYSGQHYEQYF	TGTGCCAGCAGTTACTCGGGACAGCACTACGAGCAGTACTTC
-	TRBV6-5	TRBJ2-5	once	CASSPPRTGETQYF	TGTGCCAGCAGCCCCCCTAGGACCGGGGAGACCCAGTACTTC
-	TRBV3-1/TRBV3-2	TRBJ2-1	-	CASSPPVFF	TGTGCCAGCAGCCCACCCGTTTTCTTC
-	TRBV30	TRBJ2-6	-	CAWSGDRRPSGANVLTF	TGTGCCTGGAGTGGCGATCGAAGGCCATCTGGGGCCAACGTCCTGACTTTC
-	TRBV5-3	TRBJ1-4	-	CAPTEPSRRTSNEKLFF	TGTGCCCCGACCGAACCGAGCAGGCGGACGTCAAATGAAAAACTGTTTTTT
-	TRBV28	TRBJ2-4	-	CASSPLGTLAKNIQYF	TGTGCCAGCAGTCCTCTAGGGACACTGGCCAAAAACATTCAGTACTTC